This T cell receptor (beta chain) was captured in a study of CD8+CD57+ T cells in acquired aplastic anemia. Looking at the study overall: The mean DNA yield obtained from sorted CD4+ and CD8+ cells came to 3 to 3.5 ug. Whole-study results and caveats: Fewer than 35 CD8+ CDR3 sequences occurred in both the patients and the controls.

About this clonotype itself: Its antigen is as yet unknown.

TCR beta VDJ and CDR3 were profiled, and genomic DNA was the template. Each CDR3 protein is one row after TCRdb ran MiXCR on the reads. The table records about 40,000 distinct CDR3 sequences, under 80% of them present only once. Before being chosen for sequencing, patients had shown CD8+CD57+ cell expansion by flow cytometry. Every one of the patients had aplastic anemia (severe, acquired). J gave up 8 bases and V 7 bases, and 9 bases lay outside the gene matches. This CDR3 has 12 residues. Per germline, CDR1 SQVTM and CDR2 ANQGSEA. The TCR was taken from a human donor with aplastic anemia. The sample was sorted CD4+, CD8+, or CD8+CD57+ T cells (not recorded which) from PBMCs. The V call is TRBV29-1, the J call TRBJ1-2, with 8 bases identical to TRBD1. CDR3 in DNA: TGCAGCGCCACTCTGACAGGGGACGGCTACACCTTC. This codes for CSATLTGDGYTF.